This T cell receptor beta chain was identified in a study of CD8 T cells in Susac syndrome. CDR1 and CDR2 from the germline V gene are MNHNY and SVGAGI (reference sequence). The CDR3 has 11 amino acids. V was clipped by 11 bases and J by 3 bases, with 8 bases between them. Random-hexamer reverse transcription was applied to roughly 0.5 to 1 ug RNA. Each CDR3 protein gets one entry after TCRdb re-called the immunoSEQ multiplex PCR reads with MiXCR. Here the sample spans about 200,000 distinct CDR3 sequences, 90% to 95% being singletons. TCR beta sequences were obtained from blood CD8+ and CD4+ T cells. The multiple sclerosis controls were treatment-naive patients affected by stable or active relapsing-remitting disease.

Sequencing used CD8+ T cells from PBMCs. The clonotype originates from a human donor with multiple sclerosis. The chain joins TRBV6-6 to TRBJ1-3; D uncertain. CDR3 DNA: TGTGCCGCCAAGGGTGGAAACACCATATATTTT. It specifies CAAKGGNTIYF.